This TCR beta chain stems from a study of blood T cell repertoires in COVID-19. Study-level information: The analysed material was cDNA or gDNA that came from T cells, B-cell-depleted T cells, or PBMCs.

V shed 3 bases, J shed 8 bases, and the junction held 5 bases outside the gene matches. Germline V gene lookup returns CDR1 DFQATT and CDR2 SNEGSKA (reference sequence). The CDR3 totals 14 residues. In the study's own analysis: By means of reference gene primer amplification, nucleated cell counts were estimated. Measured with immunoSEQ multiplex PCR; TCRdb has only the in-frame clones, and not every one. D and trimming come from the DNA, and the V and J calls and clone size come from that table. The sample yields approximately 290,000 clones, around nine tenths seen once. The chain joins TRBV20-1 to TRBJ2-1; 12 positions match TRBD2. The TCR originated in a man younger than 40 with acute or convalescent COVID-19. Source material: peripheral blood. CDR3 protein: CSASQLAGGDEQFF. The CDR3 nucleotides are TGCAGTGCTAGTCAGCTAGCGGGGGGGGATGAGCAGTTCTTC.